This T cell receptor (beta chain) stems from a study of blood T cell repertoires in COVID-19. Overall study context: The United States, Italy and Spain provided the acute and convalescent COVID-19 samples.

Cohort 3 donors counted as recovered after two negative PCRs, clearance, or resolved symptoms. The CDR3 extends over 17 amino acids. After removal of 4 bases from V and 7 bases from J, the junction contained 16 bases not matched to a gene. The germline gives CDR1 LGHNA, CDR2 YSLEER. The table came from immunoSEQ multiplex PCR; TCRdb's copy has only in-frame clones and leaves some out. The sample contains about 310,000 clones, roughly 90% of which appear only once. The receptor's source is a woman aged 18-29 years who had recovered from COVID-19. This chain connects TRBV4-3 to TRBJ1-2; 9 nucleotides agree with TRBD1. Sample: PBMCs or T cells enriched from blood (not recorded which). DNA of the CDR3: TGCGCCAGCAGCCCCAGATACGCGGGACAGGGTCCTCGTGGCTACACCTTC. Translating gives CASSPRYAGQGPRGYTF.